Listed here is a single TCR beta chain. PCR employed 60 Vbeta and 13 Jbeta primers. Some clones are missing from TCRdb's copy, which holds only in-frame ones; the method was immunoSEQ multiplex PCR. The profile shows 200,000 to 250,000 clones, over 80% of them singletons. This record belongs to a study of cytomegalovirus exposure and HLA in healthy donors. Trimming removed 6 bases at V and 3 bases at J, with 12 bases between. CDR3 length: 13 amino acids. Germline CDR1 MNHNS, CDR2 SASEGT. The clonotype comes from a boy aged 2 to 10 in good health and CMV-seronegative. The chain joins TRBV6-1 to TRBJ2-7, with D possibly matching TRBD2 (5 bases). Sequencing input: PBMCs. The CDR3 region has the DNA TGTGCCAGCAGCGTCGGGGAGTTCTACGAGCAGTACTTC. Amino acid sequence: CASSVGEFYEQYF.